The clone carrying this TCR beta chain was seen more than once but under ten times. This entry comes from a study of blood T cell repertoires in COVID-19. Study at large: From the United States, Italy and Spain came samples of acute and convalescent COVID-19. PBMCs, B-cell-depleted T cells, or T cells were the source of the cDNA or gDNA that made up the material.

This CDR3 contains 14 residues. V trimming: 5 bases; J trimming: 5 bases; junction bases outside the gene matches: 4. Germline V CDR1 and CDR2: MNHEY, SVGAGI. Authors' methods: Scientists estimated how many nucleated cells there were by amplifying reference gene primers. The method was immunoSEQ multiplex PCR; TCRdb's version includes in-frame clones alone and lacks a portion of them. Clonal size and the V and J genes are those of that table, whereas D and trimming came from the DNA. The data contain about 20,000 clones, about 85% of them singletons. The specimen was peripheral blood. The rearrangement joins TRBV6-5 to TRBJ1-5; 9 bases match TRBD1. This clonotype was obtained from a human donor with active COVID-19. The donor label of this sample is uncertain. CDR3 protein: CASSRQGGDQPQHF. Written as DNA, the CDR3 is TGTGCCAGCAGTCGACAGGGGGGGGATCAGCCCCAGCATTTT.